This T cell receptor (beta chain) was sequenced for a study of shared clonotypes between healthy human individuals. Study-wide background: Used for every donor were three CD4 naive, three CD4 memory, two CD8 naive and one CD8 memory plate.

Assay used: immunoSEQ multiplex PCR; TCRdb lists only in-frame clones, some missing. The table includes 2 million to 3 million clones, 90% to 95% detected once. V lost 5 bases and J 4 bases, leaving 14 bases between the germline ends. There are 15 residues in the CDR3. CDR1 is MDHEN and CDR2 is SYDVKM in the germline V gene. The donors were adults (healthy and HIV-negative) with no recent acute infections or vaccinations. The chain joins TRBV28 to TRBJ2-2, with D perhaps TRBD1 (5 bases). This clonotype was sampled from a man aged 18 to 30 in good health. Some clones in this sample may be carry-over from other donors' samples. Sequencing was done on a sample of naive CD4+ T cells from PBMCs. As to subset: CD45RA+ positively selected. The CDR3: CASSQGFQVTGELFF. The CDR3 DNA reads TGTGCCAGCAGTCAGGGATTTCAGGTCACCGGGGAGCTGTTTTTT.